These 23 T cell receptor beta chains originate from one sample sequenced in a study of cytomegalovirus exposure and HLA in healthy donors (dated by TCRdb to about 2017). Library creation used the immunoSEQ multiplex PCR assay. A mixture of 60 forward primers for TCR Vbeta segments and 13 reverse primers for TCR Jbeta segments was used in the multiplex PCR. TCRdb stores this immuneACCESS table with in-frame sequences only. Part of the clones is absent; in the studies checked, under half of the shortfall reflects unresolved V genes, and no reason is known for the rest. The sample table records 75,000 to 100,000 clones; 64% of these occur just once. Jointly, the top ten make up under 4% of the sample. Material: PBMCs. The origin of the receptors is a man aged 55 to 69 in good health and CMV-seronegative.

V is TRBV9 and J is TRBJ1-2, with D tentatively TRBD1 (6 bases). V was clipped by 4 bases and J by 3 bases, with 13 bases between them. CDR1 and CDR2 from the germline V gene are SGDLS and YYNGEE. The CDR3 runs to 14 residues. The DNA for the CDR3 is TGTGCCAGCAGCCCCCAGGGGCCTGACTATGGCTACACCTTC. It specifies CASSPQGPDYGYTF.

This chain connects TRBV28 to TRBJ2-6, with 7 bases that match TRBD1. V lost 6 bases, J lost 2 bases, and 4 bases stayed unmatched. Germline lookup yields CDR1 MDHEN and CDR2 SYDVKM. The CDR3 runs 15 residues. The CDR3 region is CASRDTGAGANVLTF. CDR3 DNA: TGTGCCAGCAGGGATACAGGGGCTGGGGCCAACGTCCTGACTTTC.

This clone has just a few counts. The chain has TRBV7-2 and TRBJ2-7, with D unresolved. Trimming removed 5 bases from V and 3 bases from J, with 11 bases in between. Germline CDR1 reads SGHTA; CDR2 reads FQGNSA. This CDR3 contains 13 residues. CDR3 coding DNA: TGTGCCAGCAGCGATACCCCTATCTACGAGCAGTACTTC. Protein: CASSDTPIYEQYF.

The genes are TRBV2 and TRBJ1-1; weak D call: TRBD1 (5 bases). Germline lookup yields CDR1 SNHLY and CDR2 FYNNEI. V gave up 7 bases and J gave up 1 base, with 13 bases separating them. The CDR3 is made up of 14 amino acids. The CDR3 DNA reads as TGTGCCAGCACGGAGGGGCGCGGGAACACTGAAGCTTTCTTT. Translation gives CASTEGRGNTEAFF.

As for this clone: The junction departs from germline at one end; a sequencing error may be responsible. The chain employs TRBV4-1 and TRBJ1-1; 9 bases fit TRBD1. Germline V gene lookup returns CDR1 MGHRA and CDR2 YSYEKL. The length of the CDR3 is 14 residues. CDR3 amino acids: CASSRDRGLTEAFF. For the CDR3, the DNA is TGTGCCAGCTCCCGTGACAGGGGGTTAACTGAAGCTTTCTTT.

This clone was found a few times. The chain joins TRBV7-5 to TRBJ1-5; TRBD1 reflects the table's D call only, with no check against the DNA. TRBV7-5 is classified as a pseudogene. CDR3 length equals 12 residues. The CDR3 reads CVRRLGLWPQHF. The DNA for the CDR3 is TGTGTCAGAAGGCTTGGCTTATGGCCCCAGCATTTT.

The J gene is TRBJ2-1, the V gene TRBV9, with D unresolved. The CDR3 sequence is 14 residues long. Germline CDR1 SGDLS, CDR2 YYNGEE. V shed 0 bases and J shed 0 bases, with 4 bases lying between them. CDR3 DNA sequence: TGTGCCAGCAGCGTAGCGGGCTCCTACAATGAGCAGTTCTTC. As protein: CASSVAGSYNEQFF.

This rearrangement joins TRBV15 to TRBJ2-1; maybe TRBD2 (5 bases). Trimming removed 0 bases at V and 4 bases at J, with 13 bases between. The V gene's germline CDR1 is LNHNV and CDR2 YYDKDF (reference sequence). The CDR3 loop spans 16 amino acids. CDR3 loop: CATSRDGGSSYNEQFF. The DNA of the CDR3 is TGTGCCACCAGCAGAGATGGAGGCAGTTCTTACAATGAGCAGTTCTTC.

This clone was recorded once. V gene TRBV27 combines with J gene TRBJ1-6, with unresolved D. Trimming removed 5 bases from V and 6 bases from J, with 14 bases in between. The CDR3 loop spans 15 amino acids. The V gene's germline CDR1 is MNHEY and CDR2 SMNVEV (reference sequence). The CDR3: CASSPRGSLNSPLHF. The CDR3 DNA sequence: TGTGCCAGCAGTCCACGAGGGAGTCTTAATTCACCCCTCCACTTT.

V and J are TRBV5-1 and TRBJ1-4; a possible D gene is TRBD1 (6 bases). CDR1 is SGHRS and CDR2 is YFSETQ in the germline V gene. CDR3 length: 17 amino acids. Trimming removed 0 bases at V and 9 bases at J, with 21 bases between. CDR3 residues: CASSLEIRGDGGKKLFF. CDR3 nucleotides: TGCGCCAGCAGCTTGGAAATCAGGGGAGATGGGGGTAAAAAACTGTTTTTT.

This clone has just one count. The same CDR3 also results from other DNA sequences found in this sample. The rearrangement uses TRBV29-1 and TRBJ1-1; tentative D call: TRBD1 (5 bases). The CDR3 length is 10 residues. V shed 7 bases and J shed 4 bases, with 7 bases lying between them. Germline CDR1 and CDR2: SQVTM and ANQGSEA. The CDR3 loop reads CSGGGTEAFF. The CDR3, as DNA: TGCAGCGGGGGCGGCACTGAAGCTTTCTTT.

The chain has TRBV10-2 and TRBJ1-6; possible D gene TRBD1, 6 bases. This CDR3 is 15 amino acids long. Germline values: CDR1 WSHSY, CDR2 SAAADI. Deletions cut 6 bases from V and 4 bases from J, with 13 bases between. CDR3: CASSMGAPYNSPLHF. CDR3 bases: TGCGCCAGCAGCATGGGGGCCCCTTATAATTCACCCCTCCACTTT.

The gene calls are TRBV7-6 and TRBJ2-3; D gene unclear. CDR1 and CDR2 from the germline V gene are SGHVS and FNYEAQ. Trimming took off 5 bases at V and 5 bases at J, with 14 bases between the two ends. This CDR3 is built from 14 residues. CDR3 coding DNA: TGTGCCAGCAGCCCAGCCGGGTCGAAAGATACGCAGTATTTT. This codes for CASSPAGSKDTQYF.

This clone was recorded once. The rearrangement links TRBV14 to TRBJ2-7; D is perhaps TRBD1 (7 bases). Germline CDR1 reads SGHDN; CDR2 reads FVKESK. This CDR3 has 15 residues. V was clipped by 1 base and J by 4 bases, with 14 bases between them. The CDR3 protein is CASSQVGGGRYEQYF. DNA for the CDR3: TGTGCCAGCAGCCAAGTCGGAGGGGGCAGGTACGAGCAGTACTTC.

V is TRBV6-1 and J is TRBJ2-7, with 11 bases matching TRBD2. CDR1 and CDR2 from the germline V gene are MNHNS and SASEGT. V lost 1 base to trimming and J lost 0 bases; unmatched junction nucleotides: 2. This CDR3 contains 16 residues. The CDR3: CASSEGLAGNSYEQYF. The CDR3 DNA is TGTGCCAGCAGTGAAGGACTAGCGGGAAACTCCTACGAGCAGTACTTC.

This chain connects TRBV11-3 to TRBJ2-7; D might be TRBD2 (5 bases). This CDR3 is 19 amino acids long. The germline V gene encodes CDR1 SGHNT and CDR2 YENEEA. The V end was cut by 3 bases, the J end by 2 bases, with 26 bases between. In DNA form, the CDR3 reads TGTGCCAGCAGCTTTAGTAAGGGTGGGAGAACCGGGAAAACCTACGAGCAGTACTTC. Translating gives CASSFSKGGRTGKTYEQYF.

The chain uses TRBV18 and TRBJ1-2; D ambiguous. The CDR3 totals 14 residues. Germline V gives CDR1 KGHSH, CDR2 LQKENI. V was pared by 1 base and J by 2 bases, with 8 bases between. The CDR3 loop is CASSPQSGNYGYTF. The CDR3 region has the DNA TGTGCCAGCTCACCACAGTCAGGCAACTATGGCTACACCTTC.

The V call is TRBV5-1, the J call TRBJ1-3; D is uncertain. The CDR3 is 16 residues long. CDR1 and CDR2 (germline): SGHRS, YFSETQ. V was cut by 4 bases and J by 1 base, with 15 bases left in between. CDR3 in amino acids: CASSPGEGRSGNTIYF. CDR3 in DNA: TGCGCCAGCAGCCCTGGGGAGGGAAGGTCTGGAAACACCATATATTTT.

The sample holds a few counts of this clone. The chain couples TRBV5-1 to TRBJ2-7, with 9 bases lining up with TRBD2. The germline V gene has CDR1 SGHRS and CDR2 YFSETQ. The CDR3 is made up of 13 amino acids. The junction had 2 bases not matched to a gene; V was cut back by 3 bases and J by 4 bases. The CDR3 loop reads CASSSTSGYEQYF. The CDR3, as DNA: TGCGCCAGCAGCTCGACTAGCGGATACGAGCAGTACTTC.

This chain links TRBV2 with TRBJ1-2; TRBD1 matches 7 bases. Trimming cost V 7 bases and J 4 bases; bases outside gene matches: 6. The germline V gene has CDR1 SNHLY and CDR2 FYNNEI. This CDR3 has 13 residues. The CDR3 nucleotides are TGTGCCAGCACCAAGGGGGCGGTCTATGGCTACACCTTC. Amino acid sequence: CASTKGAVYGYTF.

This chain joins TRBV19 and TRBJ1-5; 9 bases agree with TRBD1. J was trimmed by 3 bases and V by 5 bases; bases with no gene match: 17. The CDR3 extends over 19 amino acids. Germline CDR1 and CDR2: LNHDA and SQIVND (reference sequence). CDR3 sequence reads: CASSLGWVRDRDFNQPQHF. DNA for the CDR3: TGTGCCAGTAGTCTTGGTTGGGTCCGGGACAGGGACTTCAATCAGCCCCAGCATTTT.

V is TRBV5-6 and J is TRBJ2-5; 9 positions match TRBD1. The CDR3 has 16 residues. V shed 4 bases, J shed 5 bases, and the junction held 12 bases outside the gene matches. Germline lookup yields CDR1 SGHDT and CDR2 YYEEEE. The CDR3 DNA reads as TGTGCCAGCAGCATCGGACCTACAGGGGGCCGGGAGACCCAGTACTTC. This codes for CASSIGPTGGRETQYF.

The CDR3: CASSTTYEQYF. CDR3 DNA: TGTGCCAGCAGCACTACTTACGAGCAGTACTTC. The chain couples TRBV7-9 to TRBJ2-7; D not resolved. CDR3 size: 11 residues. Per the germline V gene, CDR1 is SEHNR and CDR2 is FQNEAQ (reference sequence). The ends were cut back, 5 bases at V and 4 bases at J, with 6 bases in the middle. Using reference TRBV7-9 and TRBJ2-7 for the parts outside the CDR3, the full variable domain is DTGVSQNPRHKITKRGQNVTFRCDPISEHNRLYWYRQTLGQGPEFLTYFQNEAQLEKSRLLSDRFSAERPKGSFSTLEIQRTEQGDSAMYLCASSTTYEQYFGPGTRLTVT.